A selection of T cell receptor beta chains follows, all from one sample in a study of metastatic and nonmetastatic thyroid tumors. Using MiXCR, TCRdb reanalyzed the PCR reads. The sample gives some 25,000 clones, 20% to 25% of which show up once; roughly a quarter is in the top ten. What was sequenced was blood. Every receptor here comes from a male donor with papillary thyroid cancer or a benign thyroid nodule (not recorded which). Some clones in this sample may be carry-over from other donors' samples. Each CDR3 is given with its conserved first and last residue. D genes are given only for firm matches. Only some rows state a clone size, as once, few, many or a class for expanded clones.

J gene | clone size | V gene | D gene | CDR3 DNA | CDR3 protein
TRBJ2-6 | once | TRBV6-4 | NA | TGTCCCATCAGTGACGGCGGGGTTGGGTCCAACGTCCTGACTTTC | CPISDGGVGSNVLTF
TRBJ2-1 | NA | TRBV11-1 | NA | TGTGCCAGCAGCTTAAGCATAGGAATCTACAATGAGCAGTTCTTC | CASSLSIGIYNEQFF
TRBJ1-6 | NA | TRBV9 | NA | TGTGCCAGCAGCGGAGAGCATAATTCACCCCTCCACTTT | CASSGEHNSPLHF
TRBJ1-1 | NA | TRBV12-3/TRBV12-4 | NA | TGTTCCAGCAGGCAAATGTGGGCACGCGCTGAAGCTTTCTTT | CSSRQMWARAEAFF
TRBJ2-7 | many | TRBV5-1 | NA | TGCGCCAGCAGCCTACCATCCTCCTACGAGCAGTACTTC | CASSLPSSYEQYF
TRBJ1-5 | many | TRBV9 | NA | TGTGCCAGCAGCGCCAGCCCTCAACCCAATCAGCCCCAGCATTTT | CASSASPQPNQPQHF
TRBJ2-2 | many | TRBV9 | NA | TGTGCCAGCTCTCAGGGGGGGACACCCGCGAACACCGGGGAGCTGTTTTTT | CASSQGGTPANTGELFF
TRBJ1-2 | many | TRBV6-1 | NA | TGTGCCAGCCGCAGACGGGACTATGGCTACACCTTC | CASRRRDYGYTF
TRBJ2-2 | many | TRBV4-1 | NA | TGCGCCAGCAGCCAAGGAAGCGTGCCCACCGGGGAGCTGTTTTTT | CASSQGSVPTGELFF
TRBJ2-1 | NA | TRBV4-2 | NA | TGTGCCAGCTCACCACCGGCTGGGGGCGGGTACAATGAGCAGTTCTTC | CASSPPAGGGYNEQFF
TRBJ2-2 | NA | TRBV18 | TRBD1 | TGTGCCAGCTCCCAACAGGGGTCGAACACCGGGGAGCTGTTTTTT | CASSQQGSNTGELFF
TRBJ2-7 | many | TRBV6-5 | NA | TGTGCCAGCAGTTACTCGAGTAGGGGGTACGAGCAGTACTTC | CASSYSSRGYEQYF
TRBJ2-1 | many | TRBV11-3 | NA | TGTGCCAGCAGCCACTCAGTAGGAGGAGACCCCTACAATGAGCAGTTCTTC | CASSHSVGGDPYNEQFF
TRBJ1-5 | many | TRBV12-5 | NA | TGTGCTAGTGTTGGCAGCGCCAATCAGCCCCAGCATTTT | CASVGSANQPQHF
TRBJ2-7 | many | TRBV20-1 | TRBD2 | TGCAGTGCAAGACTAGCCTCCTACGAGCAGTACTTC | CSARLASYEQYF
TRBJ1-2 | few | TRBV12-3/TRBV12-4 | NA | TGTGCCAGCAGTTATGACAGAAGTTCCTATGGCTACACCTTC | CASSYDRSSYGYTF
TRBJ2-7 | many | TRBV3-1 | NA | TGTGCCAGCAGCCAAGGGACAGAGCAGTACTTC | CASSQGTEQYF
TRBJ2-2 | NA | TRBV12-3/TRBV12-4 | NA | TGTGCCAGCACGGAGGGAGTTCCTGCCGGGGAGCTGTTTTTT | CASTEGVPAGELFF
TRBJ1-3 | many | TRBV28 | TRBD1 | TGTGCCAGCAGTTTATGGGACAGGGGATTCTCTGGAAACACCATATATTTT | CASSLWDRGFSGNTIYF
TRBJ2-7 | many | TRBV5-1 | NA | TGCGCCAGCAGCTCCAATTCAGGGAGCGACGAGCAGTACTTC | CASSSNSGSDEQYF
TRBJ2-3 | once | TRBV20-1 | NA | TGCAGTGCTAGCTCCTGGCGGCGGGTAGACACAGATACGCAGTATTTT | CSASSWRRVDTDTQYF
TRBJ1-6 | many | TRBV12-5 | TRBD1 | TGTGCTAGTGGTTACTGGACAGGGGAAAATTCACCCCTCCACTTT | CASGYWTGENSPLHF
TRBJ1-1 | many | TRBV19 | NA | TGTGCCAGTAGTCGCGGAACAAGGGATATGAACACTGAAGCTTTCTTT | CASSRGTRDMNTEAFF
TRBJ2-1 | many | TRBV28 | NA | TGTGCCAGCAGTCGATATTACAATGAGCAGTTCTTC | CASSRYYNEQFF
TRBJ1-1 | NA | TRBV6-1 | NA | TGTGCCAGCTGTCTGTGGGTGCAGAACACTGAAGGTTTCTTT | CASCLWVQNTEGFF
TRBJ2-5 | many | TRBV6-1 | NA | TGTGCCAGCAGTGGTACAGGGTTAGGAGAGACCCAGTACTTC | CASSGTGLGETQYF
TRBJ2-2 | many | TRBV19 | NA | TGTGCCAGTAGTCCCCTAATTTTGACCGGGGAGCTGTTTTTT | CASSPLILTGELFF
TRBJ1-1 | many | TRBV6-1 | NA | TGTGCCAGCAGCCGACTTGCCGACACTGAAGCTTTCTTT | CASSRLADTEAFF
TRBJ2-1 | many | TRBV12-5 | TRBD2 | TGTGCTAGTGGTCCCGGGGCGGGGGTTTCCTACAATGAGCAGTTCTTC | CASGPGAGVSYNEQFF
TRBJ1-2 | NA | TRBV24-1 | NA | TGTGCCACCAGTTTCAGGGACACCAGCGGGGTAACCTATGGCTACTCGTTC | CATSFRDTSGVTYGYSF
TRBJ2-2 | many | TRBV20-1 | TRBD2 | TGCAGTGCTAGGCGACTAGCGGGAGGCCCGAGGGCCGGGGAGCTGTTTTTT | CSARRLAGGPRAGELFF
TRBJ2-2 | many | TRBV6-5 | NA | TGTGCCAGCAGTTACTCCCCTAGCACCGGGGAGCTGTTTTTT | CASSYSPSTGELFF
TRBJ1-2 | many | TRBV7-9 | NA | TGTGCCAGCAGCTTACGTTATGGGGGACGGACAGATGGCTACACCTTC | CASSLRYGGRTDGYTF
TRBJ1-4 | many | TRBV6-2/TRBV6-3 | NA | TGTGCCAGCAGTTACTCCGAGGGATTGGCAACTAATGAAAAACTGTTTTTT | CASSYSEGLATNEKLFF
TRBJ1-6 | many | TRBV27 | NA | TGTGCCAGCAGTCCTAGGGGCAGTTATAATTCACCCCTCCACTTT | CASSPRGSYNSPLHF
TRBJ1-1 | many | TRBV12-3/TRBV12-4 | TRBD1 | TGTGCCAGCAGTTTAGGGGACAGCCGATTCTTT | CASSLGDSRFF
TRBJ1-1 | many | TRBV28 | TRBD1 | TGTGCCAGCACCTTAACCGGGACAGGGGTTCAAGCTTTCTTT | CASTLTGTGVQAFF
TRBJ1-2 | many | TRBV4-3 | NA | TGCGCCAGCAGCCAAGACCTTATCCCGGCAGGAGGAGGCTACACCTTC | CASSQDLIPAGGGYTF
TRBJ2-6 | many | TRBV28 | NA | TGTGCCAGCAGTTCCCCTGGACTGGGGATAAGCTCTGGGGCCAACGTCCTGACTTTC | CASSSPGLGISSGANVLTF
TRBJ1-3 | many | TRBV20-1 | NA | TGCAGTGCTAGAGATCCGGTCTCTGGAAACACCATATATTTT | CSARDPVSGNTIYF
TRBJ2-1 | many | TRBV15 | NA | TGTGCCACCAGCAGAGCTGCCGGGACATACAATGAGCAGTTCTTC | CATSRAAGTYNEQFF
TRBJ2-7 | NA | TRBV15 | NA | TGTGCCACCAGCAGTAACCAGGGGACTACCTACCAGCAGGACTTC | CATSSNQGTTYQQDF
TRBJ2-6 | NA | TRBV4-1 | NA | TGCGCCAGCGGGTGGGACGGGGTCTCTCTCGAGGCCAACGTCCTGACTTTC | CASGWDGVSLEANVLTF
TRBJ2-2 | many | TRBV5-4 | NA | TGTGCCAGCAGCTTGGCGAGTCGGAGGGGATCCGGGGAGCTGTTTTTT | CASSLASRRGSGELFF
TRBJ2-7 | NA | TRBV2 | NA | TGTGCCACCAGAAGAATTGGGACGGATCCCTACGAGCAGTACTTC | CATRRIGTDPYEQYF
TRBJ2-7 | many | TRBV12-3/TRBV12-4 | NA | TGTGCCAGCAGTCCCGACCTAGTGCAGTACTTC | CASSPDLVQYF
TRBJ2-3 | few | TRBV27 | NA | TGTGCCAGCAGTTATGCGGGATATACTCAGTATTTT | CASSYAGYTQYF
TRBJ1-2 | NA | TRBV11-2 | TRBD1 | TGTGCCAGCAGCTTAGAGGGGACAGGGGGCGGATATGGCTACACCTTC | CASSLEGTGGGYGYTF
TRBJ2-7 | many | TRBV11-3 | TRBD2 | TGTGCCAGCAGCCCGGGAGGAGGCGAGCAGTACTTC | CASSPGGGEQYF
TRBJ1-6 | NA | TRBV27 | TRBD1 | TGTGCTACCGGGACAGGGAATTCACCCCTCCACTTT | CATGTGNSPLHF
TRBJ1-1 | many | TRBV7-8 | NA | TGTGCCAGCAGCTGGACATCGGAAACTGAAGCTTTCTTT | CASSWTSETEAFF
TRBJ1-6 | many | TRBV18 | NA | TGTGCCAGCTCACCACAGGGGCAGTCACCCCTCCACTTT | CASSPQGQSPLHF
TRBJ1-1 | many | TRBV6-1 | TRBD1 | TGTGCCAGCAGTTGGGACAGCAAGGTCACTGAAGCTTTCTTT | CASSWDSKVTEAFF
TRBJ1-2 | many | TRBV20-1 | NA | TGCAGTGCTATCGGGGGCGATGGCTACACCTTC | CSAIGGDGYTF
TRBJ2-3 | NA | TRBV11-2 | NA | TGTGCCAGCAGCTTTCAGGCGGAGTGGGCAGATACGCAGTATTTT | CASSFQAEWADTQYF